A single sample is the source of the 25 T cell receptor beta chains below, sequenced in a study of blood T cell repertoires in COVID-19 (dated by TCRdb to the early 2020s). The method was the immunoSEQ multiplex PCR assay. The immuneACCESS repertoire file appears here via TCRdb, limited to in-frame rearrangements. These files lack a portion of the clones; in checked studies, under half of the deficit traces to unresolved V genes, and the cause of the others is not known. Present in this sample are around 270,000 clones, about 89% of which were seen just once. Around a tenth of the sample comes from the top ten. The sample comprised peripheral blood. All receptors derive from a man aged 40-50 years who had recovered from COVID-19.

The chain links TRBV2 to TRBJ1-1; D unresolved. Trimming removed 6 bases from V and 5 bases from J, with 16 bases in between. This CDR3 region has 14 residues. CDR1 is SNHLY and CDR2 is FYNNEI in the germline V gene. The CDR3: CASRPSGGWTEAFF. CDR3 sequence (DNA): TGTGCCAGCAGACCATCGGGTGGGTGGACTGAAGCTTTCTTT.

This clone was found once. The CDR3 region is CASSLASGLAGVEQFF. The CDR3 DNA follows: TGTGCCAGCAGCTTAGCCTCGGGACTAGCGGGGGTAGAGCAGTTCTTC. The chain recombines TRBV7-2 with TRBJ2-1, with TRBD2 matching 14 bases. The germline gives CDR1 SGHTA, CDR2 FQGNSA. CDR3 length: 16 amino acids. J lost 10 bases, V lost 0 bases, and 5 bases had no gene match. The whole variable domain, remainder taken from reference TRBV7-2 and TRBJ2-1, is GAGVSQSPSNKVTEKGKDVELRCDPISGHTALYWYRQSLGQGLEFLIYFQGNSAPDKSGLPSDRFSAERTGGSVSTLTIQRTQQEDSAVYLCASSLASGLAGVEQFFGPGTRLTVL.

The gene calls are TRBV7-3 and TRBJ2-1; D may be TRBD2 (5 bases). The CDR3 consists of 16 residues. V lost 5 bases to trimming and J lost 8 bases, with 22 bases between them. In germline, CDR1 is SGHTA, CDR2 FQGTGA. The CDR3 coding sequence is TGTGCCAGCAGCCCACGGGCTAGCCGATTCTTCTATGAGCAGTTCTTC. Its translation: CASSPRASRFFYEQFF.

This chain connects TRBV12-2 to TRBJ2-2; the table's TRBD1 call for D was not verified on the DNA. TRBV12-2 is listed as a pseudogene. The CDR3 totals 15 residues. CDR3 in DNA: TGTGCAAGTCGCTTTCTACAGGGTGTAAGCGGGGAGCTGTTTTTT. It specifies CASRFLQGVSGELFF.

V usage is TRBV6-5 and J usage is TRBJ1-1; D perhaps matches TRBD1 (6 bases). Germline V gives CDR1 MNHEY, CDR2 SVGAGI. V shed 4 bases and J shed 0 bases, with 6 bases lying between them. The CDR3 totals 13 residues. DNA for the CDR3: TGTGCCAGCAGTTCAGGGGTGAACACTGAAGCTTTCTTT. Translating it yields CASSSGVNTEAFF.

This clone has only a few counts. The gene calls are TRBV19 and TRBJ2-7, with D possibly TRBD2 on 6 matching bases. Trimming cost V 7 bases and J 2 bases, with 15 bases left between them. In germline, CDR1 is LNHDA, CDR2 SQIVND (reference sequence). The CDR3 runs to 14 residues. The CDR3 spells CASTAPGLPYEQYF. In DNA, the CDR3 is TGTGCCAGTACCGCACCGGGACTGCCCTACGAGCAGTACTTC.

V and J are TRBV9 and TRBJ1-1; the match to TRBD1 covers 7 bases. Looked up from germline, CDR1 is SGDLS and CDR2 is YYNGEE. The CDR3 totals 14 residues. With 2 bases clipped from V and 0 bases from J, the junction kept 1 base outside the gene matches. Here the CDR3 reads CASSVGQLNTEAFF. The DNA for the CDR3 is TGTGCCAGCAGCGTGGGACAGCTGAACACTGAAGCTTTCTTT.

This clone was observed a few times. The CDR3, as DNA: TGTGCCAGCAGCCCGGGACTAGGGCTGGGGGAGCAGTACTTC. This gives the protein CASSPGLGLGEQYF. The chain uses TRBV2 and TRBJ2-7; 8 bases are shared with TRBD2. Germline CDR1 reads SNHLY; CDR2 reads FYNNEI. The V gene end was trimmed by 6 bases and the J gene end by 7 bases; junction bases not matched to a gene: 11. This CDR3 spans 14 amino acids.

V usage is TRBV14 and J usage is TRBJ1-1; D may be TRBD1 (6 bases). V lost 4 bases, J lost 1 base, and 16 bases lay in between. The CDR3 runs 16 residues. Per the germline V gene, CDR1 is SGHDN and CDR2 is FVKESK. The CDR3 is CASSRRTQGKNTEAFF. The CDR3 bases are TGTGCCAGCAGCCGGAGAACCCAGGGGAAGAACACTGAAGCTTTCTTT.

The gene calls are TRBV10-3 and TRBJ1-5, with a tentative D call TRBD1 (5 bases). CDR3 length equals 16 residues. Germline-derived CDR1 and CDR2 are ENHRY and SYGVKD. V lost 0 bases, J lost 7 bases, and 16 bases lay in between. The CDR3 sequence: CAISESRTLVGQPQHF. The CDR3 DNA reads as TGTGCCATCAGTGAGTCACGGACACTCGTCGGGCAGCCCCAGCATTTT.

The sample holds one count of this clone. This sequence joins TRBV5-1 and TRBJ2-7; 9 nucleotides align to TRBD1. Losses at the gene ends were 3 bases for V and 7 bases for J; bases not matched to a gene: 14. This CDR3 comprises 16 residues. CDR1 and CDR2 from the germline V gene are SGHRS and YFSETQ. CDR3 sequence: CASSSTIGTGTWEQYF. The CDR3 DNA sequence: TGCGCCAGCAGCTCCACCATCGGGACAGGGACGTGGGAGCAGTACTTC.

This chain links TRBV5-1 with TRBJ2-1; 7 positions agree with TRBD2. The germline CDR1 and CDR2 sequences are SGHRS and YFSETQ. CDR3 size: 13 residues. With 1 base clipped from V and 9 bases from J, the junction kept 4 bases outside the gene matches. CDR3 in DNA: TGCGCCAGCAGCTTGAAGCGGGGTAGTGAGCAGTTCTTC. Translating it yields CASSLKRGSEQFF. Using reference TRBV5-1 and TRBJ2-1 for the parts outside the CDR3, the full variable domain is KAGVTQTPRYLIKTRGQQVTLSCSPISGHRSVSWYQQTPGQGLQFLFEYFSETQRNKGNFPGRFSGRQFSNSRSEMNVSTLELGDSALYLCASSLKRGSEQFFGPGTRLTVL.

This clone is a singleton in its sample. The chain carries TRBV4-3 and TRBJ2-3, with 7 bases matching TRBD2. Per germline, CDR1 LGHNA and CDR2 YSLEER. The CDR3 spans 16 residues. Trimming took 1 base from V and 0 from J; bases not matched to a gene: 4. The CDR3 protein is CASSQGDYPSTDTQYF. The CDR3 DNA reads as TGCGCCAGCAGCCAAGGGGACTATCCTAGCACAGATACGCAGTATTTT.

The V and J genes are TRBV5-6 and TRBJ2-7; unclear D gene. CDR1 and CDR2 from the germline V gene are SGHDT and YYEEEE. V lost 5 bases and J 12 bases, leaving 15 bases between the germline ends. The CDR3 is 11 amino acids. The CDR3: CASRKQQTWYF. In nucleotides, the CDR3 is TGTGCCAGCAGAAAACAACAGACCTGGTACTTC. The whole variable domain, filled in from reference TRBV5-6 and TRBJ2-7, reads DAGVTQSPTHLIKTRGQQVTLRCSPKSGHDTVSWYQQALGQGPQFIFQYYEEEERQRGNFPDRFSGHQFPNYSSELNVNALLLGDSALYLCASRKQQTWYFGPGTRLTVT.

The chain employs TRBV13 and TRBJ2-2; 10 bases agree with TRBD1. The ends lost 5 bases at V and 5 bases at J; junction bases unmatched: 14. CDR1 is PRHDT, CDR2 FYEKMQ, per germline (reference sequence). The CDR3 runs to 18 residues. The CDR3 DNA follows: TGTGCCAGCAGCCCCTGGACAGGGGGTAGGAAAAGAACCGGGGAGCTGTTTTTT. Its protein product is CASSPWTGGRKRTGELFF.

The chain couples TRBV18 to TRBJ2-5, with 10 bases that match TRBD2. After removal of 3 bases from V and 7 bases from J, the junction contained 23 bases not matched to a gene. The germline CDR1 and CDR2 sequences are KGHSH and LQKENI. The CDR3 contains 20 residues. This CDR3 is CASSPRGGGSGRSSRRTQYF. CDR3 bases: TGTGCCAGCTCACCGCGAGGAGGGGGTAGCGGGAGGAGCTCAAGACGGACCCAGTACTTC. The variable domain in full, completed from reference TRBV18 and TRBJ2-5, reads NAGVMQNPRHLVRRRGQEARLRCSPMKGHSHVYWYRQLPEEGLKFMVYLQKENIIDESGMPKERFSAEFPKEGPSILRIQQVVRGDSAAYFCASSPRGGGSGRSSRRTQYFGPGTRLLVL.

This sequence joins TRBV19 and TRBJ2-2, with D perhaps TRBD2 (6 bases). V was cut by 6 bases and J by 6 bases, with 17 bases left in between. Germline CDR1 is LNHDA and CDR2 is SQIVND (reference sequence). The CDR3 is 15 amino acids. The chain's CDR3 is CASRPLLALSGELFF. In DNA form, the CDR3 reads TGTGCCAGTAGGCCACTACTAGCATTATCCGGGGAGCTGTTTTTT.

As concerns this clone: The sample holds other DNA sequences that translate to the same CDR3. The chain employs TRBV7-8 and TRBJ2-1; 7 bases fit TRBD2. Per the germline V gene, CDR1 is SGHVS and CDR2 is FQNEAQ. The CDR3 spans 14 residues. With 1 base clipped from V and 3 bases from J, the junction kept 0 bases outside the gene matches. Here the CDR3 DNA reads TGTGCCAGCAGCTTAGGGGGGGGCTACAATGAGCAGTTCTTC. Translating gives CASSLGGGYNEQFF.

This chain uses TRBV3-1 (or the pseudogene TRBV3-2) with TRBJ2-1; D may be TRBD1 (6 bases). The CDR3 runs 14 residues. The germline V gene has CDR1 LGHDT and CDR2 YNNKEL (reference sequence). V was trimmed by 4 bases and J by 9 bases, leaving 16 bases between them. The CDR3 reads CASSPRQGWSEQFF. The CDR3 DNA sequence: TGTGCCAGCAGCCCCCGCCAGGGGTGGAGTGAGCAGTTCTTC.

The rearrangement uses TRBV27 and TRBJ2-7, with TRBD2 matching 8 bases. CDR1 and CDR2 (germline): MNHEY, SMNVEV (reference sequence). The length of the CDR3 is 14 residues. Trimming removed 6 bases from V and 7 bases from J; junction bases left unmatched: 11. CDR3: CASRFSGGGFEQYF. In DNA, the CDR3 is TGTGCCAGCAGGTTCTCCGGGGGGGGCTTTGAGCAGTACTTC.

The chain uses TRBV2 and TRBJ2-2; 10 nucleotides line up with TRBD2. CDR3 length equals 16 residues. The junction had 5 bases not matched to a gene; V was cut back by 2 bases and J by 5 bases. Germline V lookup: CDR1 SNHLY, CDR2 FYNNEI. The CDR3 here is CASSERAGGRTGELFF. The CDR3 region has the DNA TGTGCCAGCAGTGAAAGAGCGGGAGGGAGAACCGGGGAGCTGTTTTTT.

The rearrangement joins TRBV6-1 to TRBJ1-5; TRBD1 agrees at 7 bases. Per germline, CDR1 MNHNS and CDR2 SASEGT. This CDR3 comprises 16 residues. After removal of 4 bases from V and 1 base from J, the junction contained 7 bases not matched to a gene. The CDR3 spells CASSGGMTGSNQPQHF. The CDR3 nucleotides are TGTGCCAGCAGTGGCGGAATGACAGGGAGCAATCAGCCCCAGCATTTT.

The J gene is TRBJ2-3, the V gene TRBV19; possible D gene TRBD2, 7 bases. Trimming stripped 9 bases from V and 9 bases from J, with 22 bases between. CDR3 length: 14 amino acids. Germline CDR1 is LNHDA and CDR2 is SQIVND (reference sequence). CDR3 loop: CASLPWAGAGTQYF. CDR3 nucleotides: TGTGCCAGCCTCCCTTGGGCGGGGGCGGGGACGCAGTATTTT. Full variable domain (remainder filled in from reference TRBV19 and TRBJ2-3): DGGITQSPKYLFRKEGQNVTLSCEQNLNHDAMYWYRQDPGQGLRLIYYSQIVNDFQKGDIAEGYSVSREKKESFPLTVTSAQKNPTAFYLCASLPWAGAGTQYFGPGTRLTVL.

The chain has TRBV6-5 and TRBJ2-2, with 8 bases that match TRBD1. Germline CDR1 and CDR2: MNHEY and SVGAGI. CDR3 length: 14 amino acids. Losses at the gene ends were 11 bases for V and 1 base for J; bases not matched to a gene: 6. CDR3 sequence: CAPRGPRNTGELFF. CDR3 in DNA: TGTGCCCCCAGGGGGCCACGGAACACCGGGGAGCTGTTTTTT.

The V and J genes are TRBV14 and TRBJ2-1, with 13 bases matching TRBD2. V lost 4 bases, J lost 15 bases, and 6 bases stayed unmatched. Germline V gene sequence: CDR1 SGHDN, CDR2 FVKESK. The CDR3 has 13 residues. The CDR3 is CASSPGLAGIGFF. The CDR3 coding sequence is TGTGCCAGCAGCCCGGGACTAGCGGGGATCGGGTTCTTC.